The present TCR beta chain was sequenced within a study of cytomegalovirus exposure and HLA in healthy donors. Study in general: There were 350 to 400 genotyped donors. Of these, 81% fell in the genetic ancestry cluster associated with self-reported Caucasian donors.

Concerning this clone itself: Its antigen is not known.

Findings of the study overall: In a later analysis, most CMV-associated TCR beta chains appeared HLA-restricted. Data from an earlier analysis indicated that most TCR beta V segments were productive either about 87% or about 30% of the time. Sequencing artifact likely explains a cluster of highly shared sequence variants.

The CDR3 has 14 residues. Germline V gene sequence: CDR1 SQVTM, CDR2 ANQGSEA. Trimming took off 3 bases at V and 4 bases at J, with 15 bases between the two ends. PCR primers comprised 60 Vbeta and 13 Jbeta primers. Only in-frame clones appear in the TCRdb table, and some are missing; sequencing was by immunoSEQ multiplex PCR. The table has around 190,000 clones, about 80% seen once. The chain employs TRBV29-1 and TRBJ1-2; D possibly corresponds to TRBD1 (5 bases). This clonotype was obtained from a young man in good health and CMV-seronegative. Sequencing was done on a sample of PBMCs. This CDR3 is CSVDGGGPLYGYTF. CDR3 nucleotides: TGCAGCGTTGACGGGGGAGGGCCCCTCTATGGCTACACCTTC.